What follows is one TCR beta chain and its context. The target antigen is unknown. It was CD45RO-negative cells, positively selected for CCR7, that made up naive CD8 cells, with terminally differentiated effector memory CD45RA+ cells excluded. Clones were read by immunoSEQ multiplex PCR, and TCRdb kept only the in-frame ones, dropping some. The data show 2 million to 2.5 million clones, with roughly 91% seen just once and 1.5% to 2% held by the top ten. The sample originates from a study of shared clonotypes between healthy human individuals. Study results and caveats: When naive CD4 clonotypes were compared across a few donors, 4% to 6.5% were shared.

CDR1 and CDR2 (germline): SGHDT, YYEEEE. The CDR3 length is 17 residues. The J segment lost 3 bases and the V segment lost 0 bases, leaving 8 bases of the junction unmatched. V is TRBV5-6 and J is TRBJ2-7; 11 bases align to TRBD1. Sequenced material: naive CD8+ T cells from PBMCs. The TCR comes from a man aged 18 to 30 in good health. Some clones in this sample may be carry-over from other donors' samples. CDR3 bases: TGTGCCAGCAGCTTGGGTCCAGGACAGGGGGCTGACTACGAGCAGTACTTC. Translated, it gives CASSLGPGQGADYEQYF.